The 26 T cell receptor beta chains in this list originate from one sample, sequenced in a study of blood T cells in healthy people across ages. The second PCR ran roughly 6 to 11 cycles with a sample-barcoded 5' primer and J-beta primers. MiXCR, run by TCRdb on the 5' RACE reads, gives a single entry per CDR3 protein. The sample shows a few hundred thousand distinct CDR3 sequences, roughly 28% of them seen only once. The sample consisted of blood. These TCRs come from a woman aged 65 to 85 in good health.

V and J are TRBV27 and TRBJ2-7; 7 nucleotides line up with TRBD2. The ends lost 8 bases at V and 0 bases at J; junction bases unmatched: 4. This CDR3 region has 13 residues. The germline V gene has CDR1 MNHEY and CDR2 SMNVEV (reference sequence). The CDR3 region is CASGSGDSYEQYF. DNA for the CDR3: TGTGCCAGCGGGAGCGGGGACTCCTACGAGCAGTACTTC.

The rearrangement uses TRBV29-1 and TRBJ1-2, with 8 positions matching TRBD1. The CDR3 loop spans 12 amino acids. Per germline, CDR1 SQVTM and CDR2 ANQGSEA. V lost 7 bases and J lost 6; bases outside the gene matches: 7. This CDR3 reads CSGGQGVNGYTF. As DNA, the CDR3 is TGCAGCGGTGGACAGGGTGTTAATGGCTACACCTTC.

The table lists this clonotype with a few counts. CDR3 in amino acids: CASSGQPLAHEQYF. CDR3 nucleotide sequence: TGTGCCAGCTCGGGACAGCCATTAGCCCACGAGCAGTACTTC. The chain couples TRBV6-2 or TRBV6-3 to TRBJ2-7; 7 nucleotides align to TRBD1. This CDR3 has 14 amino acids. The germline CDR1 and CDR2 sequences are MNHEY and SVGEGT. Germline trimming cut 8 bases from V and 5 bases from J; bases unmatched to any gene: 12.

The sample holds many counts of this clonotype. The CDR3 protein is CASSRSESYNEQFF. The CDR3 nucleotides read TGTGCCAGCAGCCGTAGCGAGTCCTACAATGAGCAGTTCTTC. V gene TRBV12-3 or TRBV12-4 combines with J gene TRBJ2-1, with a tentative D call TRBD2 (5 bases). The CDR3 runs 14 residues. Deletions cut 6 bases from V and 1 base from J, with 10 bases between.

This clonotype showed up just a few times. The chain uses TRBV5-4 and TRBJ2-2; D gene ambiguous. Trimming took off 4 bases at V and 2 bases at J, with 3 bases between the two ends. This CDR3 has 12 amino acids. The germline gives CDR1 SGHNT, CDR2 YYREEE (reference sequence). The CDR3 loop reads CASSGNTGELFF. The CDR3 region has the DNA TGTGCCAGCAGCGGAAACACCGGGGAGCTGTTTTTT.

This clonotype was recorded many times. The rearrangement links TRBV11-2 to TRBJ1-1; the match to TRBD1 covers 8 bases. Per germline, CDR1 SGHAT and CDR2 FQNNGV. V lost 3 bases and J lost 4; bases outside the gene matches: 7. This CDR3 is 15 amino acids long. CDR3 nucleotides: TGTGCCAGCAGCTTGACAGGGGAGCAAGGCACTGAAGCTTTCTTT. The encoded protein is CASSLTGEQGTEAFF.

The chain is built from TRBV6-1 and TRBJ1-2; no clear D. This CDR3 is 15 amino acids long. V lost 4 bases and J 3 bases, leaving 15 bases between the germline ends. Germline-derived CDR1 and CDR2 are MNHNS and SASEGT. CDR3 region: CASSGGYAGYYGYTF. CDR3 in DNA: TGTGCCAGCAGTGGGGGTTATGCAGGATACTATGGCTACACCTTC.

This clonotype showed up just a few times. The chain recombines TRBV4-3 with TRBJ1-3; D not resolved. The ends were cut back, 3 bases at V and 0 bases at J, with 9 bases in the middle. The V gene's germline CDR1 is LGHNA and CDR2 YSLEER. The CDR3 contains 15 residues. CDR3 residues: CASSQSSTSGNTIYF. In nucleotides, the CDR3 is TGCGCCAGCAGCCAGTCAAGTACCTCTGGAAACACCATATATTTT.

The table lists this clonotype with a few counts. Here the CDR3 DNA reads TGTGCCATCAGAACAGGTAGCAATCAGCCCCAGCATTTT. Protein: CAIRTGSNQPQHF. This rearrangement joins TRBV10-3 to TRBJ1-5; perhaps TRBD1 as D (5 bases). The CDR3 is made up of 13 amino acids. The V and J ends lost 6 bases and 0 bases respectively, with 6 bases between them. The germline gives CDR1 ENHRY, CDR2 SYGVKD.

There are a few counts of this clonotype. The chain carries TRBV18 and TRBJ1-4, with TRBD1 as a possible D gene (5 bases). The CDR3 sequence is 13 residues long. V shed 2 bases and J shed 6 bases, with 7 bases lying between them. Per the germline V gene, CDR1 is KGHSH and CDR2 is LQKENI. The CDR3 DNA is TGTGCCAGCTCACCATTACAGGATGAAAAACTGTTTTTT. It is translated as CASSPLQDEKLFF.

With regard to this clonotype: As the CDR3 is not closed by the conserved phenylalanine or tryptophan, this likely results from a read error. This sequence joins TRBV3-1 and TRBJ2-1; 12 bases are shared with TRBD2. Matching the DNA end better, TRBJ2-7 makes the J call doubtful. The CDR3 sequence is 15 residues long. Germline loops: CDR1 LGHDT, CDR2 YNNKEL (reference sequence). CDR3 nucleotide sequence: TGTGCCAGCAGCCAAGGACTAGCGGGGGAAGAGACACAGTACCTC. Amino acid sequence: CASSQGLAGEETQYL.

This clonotype has more than one count but fewer than ten. The chain recombines TRBV5-1 with TRBJ2-1; 9 bases fit TRBD2. V dropped 0 bases and J dropped 1; count of bases not matched to a gene: 2. Germline lookup yields CDR1 SGHRS and CDR2 YFSETQ. The CDR3 contains 16 residues. The CDR3 DNA sequence: TGCGCCAGCAGCTTGGTTCTAGCGGGGTCCTACAATGAGCAGTTCTTC. Its translation is CASSLVLAGSYNEQFF.

Written as DNA, the CDR3 is TGCAGTGCTAGAGACGCGGGAGGGTCCTATGGCTACACCTTC. This codes for CSARDAGGSYGYTF. The chain employs TRBV20-1 and TRBJ1-2; D remains ambiguous. Germline-derived CDR1 and CDR2 are DFQATT and SNEGSKA (reference sequence). The CDR3 runs 14 residues. Between the trimmed V and J ends, which lost 0 bases and 4 bases, there was a span of 12 bases.

The rearrangement links TRBV20-1 to TRBJ2-5; 7 nucleotides match TRBD1. The DNA end favors TRBJ2-1, so the J call may be wrong. Germline assignment: CDR1 DFQATT and CDR2 SNEGSKA (reference sequence). The CDR3 length is 12 residues. The CDR3 loop is CSAPRDSGEQFF. The CDR3 coding sequence is TGCAGTGCCCCCCGGGACAGCGGCGAGCAGTTCTTC.

This clonotype was seen only a few times. One end of the junction varies from germline; a read error may be responsible. This chain connects TRBV5-1 to TRBJ2-7; no definite D call. The CDR3 has 13 amino acids. Germline CDR1 is SGHRS and CDR2 is YFSETQ. CDR3 in amino acids: CTSSYEGSYEQYF. The DNA for the CDR3 is TGCACCAGCAGCTACGAAGGATCCTACGAGCAGTACTTC.

This clonotype was detected only a few times. This chain links TRBV20-1 with TRBJ2-1; 7 bases match TRBD1. The V gene's germline CDR1 is DFQATT and CDR2 SNEGSKA (reference sequence). Trimming took 3 bases from V and 6 from J; bases not matched to a gene: 11. There are 15 residues in the CDR3. The CDR3: CSARPPTWTGNEQFF. The CDR3 DNA reads TGCAGTGCTAGGCCCCCGACATGGACAGGCAATGAGCAGTTCTTC.

The chain recombines TRBV7-6 with TRBJ1-1, with D possibly matching TRBD1 (5 bases). Deletions cut 6 bases from V and 5 bases from J, with 22 bases between. In germline, CDR1 is SGHVS, CDR2 FNYEAQ. The CDR3 is 16 amino acids. This CDR3 is CASSLRSEGLGTEAFF. DNA for the CDR3: TGTGCCAGCAGTCTTAGGAGTGAGGGGCTTGGGACTGAAGCTTTCTTT. The whole variable domain, filled in from reference TRBV7-6 and TRBJ1-1, reads GAGVSQSPRYKVTKRGQDVALRCDPISGHVSLYWYRQALGQGPEFLTYFNYEAQQDKSGLPNDRFSAERPEGSISTLTIQRTEQRDSAMYRCASSLRSEGLGTEAFFGQGTRLTVV.

This chain connects TRBV6-5 to TRBJ2-5, with D maybe TRBD1 (5 bases). The V end lost 0 bases, the J end lost 5 bases, and 10 bases lay between the germline ends. Germline assignment: CDR1 MNHEY and CDR2 SVGAGI. The CDR3 is 14 residues long. Written as DNA, the CDR3 is TGTGCCAGCAGTTACTCGACAGCGAGGGAGACCCAGTACTTC. This encodes CASSYSTARETQYF.

This clonotype was picked up a small number of times. This chain connects TRBV5-1 to TRBJ2-1; 10 bases line up with TRBD2. The V gene end was trimmed by 4 bases and the J gene end by 9 bases; junction bases not matched to a gene: 16. Germline values: CDR1 SGHRS, CDR2 YFSETQ. This CDR3 contains 17 residues. CDR3 protein: CASSLIPGASGGAEQFF. CDR3 bases: TGCGCCAGCAGCCTCATCCCGGGGGCTAGCGGGGGTGCTGAGCAGTTCTTC.

In its sample, this clonotype was seen a few times. This chain links TRBV19 with TRBJ1-1; D remains ambiguous. With 1 base removed from V and 1 base from J, the gap between germline ends came to 7 bases. Germline CDR1 reads LNHDA; CDR2 reads SQIVND (reference sequence). The CDR3 contains 14 residues. The CDR3 DNA sequence: TGTGCCAGTAGTATAGCTCGGACGAACACTGAAGCTTTCTTT. Residues: CASSIARTNTEAFF.

V gene TRBV7-9 combines with J gene TRBJ1-6; 7 positions match TRBD1. Germline V gene sequence: CDR1 SEHNR, CDR2 FQNEAQ (reference sequence). V trimming: 5 bases; J trimming: 0 bases; junction bases outside the gene matches: 10. This CDR3 is 18 amino acids long. The CDR3 is CASSLSGQSRSYNSPLHF. The CDR3 DNA follows: TGTGCCAGCAGCCTTTCGGGACAGAGTCGCTCCTATAATTCACCCCTCCACTTT.

CDR3: CAIQRANQPQHF. The CDR3 nucleotides read TGTGCCATACAACGGGCGAATCAGCCCCAGCATTTT. The chain has TRBV6-2 or TRBV6-3 and TRBJ1-5; D unclear. The CDR3 length is 12 residues. Germline V gene sequence: CDR1 MNHEY, CDR2 SVGEGT. V lost 10 bases and J 4 bases, leaving 11 bases between the germline ends.

The chain carries TRBV7-9 and TRBJ1-1; D is possibly TRBD1 (6 bases). Germline assignment: CDR1 SEHNR and CDR2 FQNEAQ (reference sequence). The CDR3 extends over 14 amino acids. Trimming left V 1 base short and J 10 bases short, with 16 bases between. The CDR3 reads CASSLENRVGGAFF. The CDR3 nucleotides are TGTGCCAGCAGCTTAGAGAACAGGGTCGGTGGAGCTTTCTTT.

In its sample, this clonotype was seen a few times. The genes are TRBV25-1 and TRBJ2-3; TRBD2 matches 8 bases. The germline CDR1 and CDR2 sequences are MGHDK and SYGVNS. There are 13 residues in the CDR3. V trimming: 5 bases; J trimming: 6 bases; junction bases outside the gene matches: 4. CDR3 nucleotide sequence: TGTGCCAGCAGTTACGGGGGGGTTGATACGCAGTATTTT. It translates to CASSYGGVDTQYF.

As DNA, the CDR3 is TGTGCCAGCAGCTGGACCCGGGGGGGAATGTCAGAGACCCAGTACTTC. Protein product: CASSWTRGGMSETQYF. The chain combines TRBV7-9 with TRBJ2-5; 8 nucleotides agree with TRBD2. The CDR3 extends over 16 amino acids. In germline, CDR1 is SEHNR, CDR2 FQNEAQ (reference sequence). V was clipped by 4 bases and J by 4 bases; unmatched bases: 11.

The CDR3 DNA sequence: TGTGCCAGCAGCCCCTGGACAGCCGAAGAGACCCAGTACTTC. Translation: CASSPWTAEETQYF. The chain carries TRBV11-1 and TRBJ2-5; a possible D gene is TRBD1 (6 bases). CDR1 is SGHAT, CDR2 FQDESV, per germline (reference sequence). The CDR3 length is 14 residues. The V end was cut by 5 bases, the J end by 3 bases, with 13 bases between.